This is a list of T cell receptor beta chains from one sample in a study of cytomegalovirus exposure and HLA in healthy donors. Here immunoSEQ multiplex PCR was the method, and the copy in TCRdb shows in-frame clones only, minus some. The sample has some 160,000 clones, more than 70% seen once. The sequenced sample consisted of PBMCs. These receptors came from a woman between 40 and 55 years old in good health and CMV-seronegative. CDR3s leave out the opening cysteine and the closing phenylalanine or tryptophan.

v_gene,j_gene,CDR3aa
TRBV6-5,TRBJ1-2,ASSYSKGRYGYT
TRBV2,TRBJ2-7,ASRDPSGSFYEQY
TRBV11-2,TRBJ1-4,ASSLAPQGKWNEKLF
TRBV27,TRBJ2-7,ASSQPGISPYEQY
TRBV2,TRBJ2-7,ASARNNYEQY
TRBV28,TRBJ2-5,ASSLSGSQETQY
TRBV6-5,TRBJ1-2,ASRLTGDYGYT
TRBV15,TRBJ2-7,ATSRDRNSYEQY
TRBV14,TRBJ1-1,ASSQAGQGREAF
TRBV19,TRBJ1-5,ASSIAWARGLNQPQH
TRBV6-5,TRBJ2-7,ASTVTGGPYEQY
TRBV9,TRBJ2-1,ASSPRLANEQF
TRBV30,TRBJ1-2,AWSEVRYGYT
TRBV19,TRBJ2-5,ASSVQETQY
TRBV6-5,TRBJ1-5,ASSSTTGSNQPQH
TRBV6-5,TRBJ2-2,ASSYWRGGFGELF
TRBV2,TRBJ1-5,ASSDGNPGQPQH
TRBV30,TRBJ2-7,AWSVQNSGIGQY
TRBV7-2,TRBJ1-4,ASSLGWLREKLF
TRBV7-7,TRBJ1-4,ASSPGPGANEKLF
TRBV2,TRBJ1-2,ASSQSGWANSNYGYT
TRBV4-1,TRBJ2-7,ASSPGHGPYEQY